Below, 2 T cell receptor beta chains from the same sample are listed, as sequenced in a study of human T cells and chemical hapten exposure. TCRdb passed the RACE reads through MiXCR, listing each CDR3 protein once. The table includes more than 55,000 distinct CDR3 sequences, around 9.5% detected once. Regarding time point: patch test 1, 2 weeks after DPC sensitization. Treatment here: therapeutic diphenylcyclopropenone sensitization with weekly scalp DPC. This specimen consisted of whole blood, obtained in connection with sensitization to the hapten diphenylcyclopropenone (DPC). The receptor source for this set is a woman between 40 and 50 years old with alopecia areata. Some clones in this sample may be carry-over from other donors' samples.

This clonotype was seen many times. The chain links TRBV10-3 to TRBJ1-2; 9 positions agree with TRBD1. Germline V gives CDR1 ENHRY, CDR2 SYGVKD. V lost 5 bases, J lost 3 bases, and 7 bases stayed unmatched. This CDR3 spans 15 amino acids. The CDR3 reads CAISPGTGFDYGYTF. CDR3 coding DNA: TGTGCCATCAGTCCCGGGACAGGGTTTGACTATGGCTACACCTTC.

V usage is TRBV10-3 and J usage is TRBJ2-2, with D possibly TRBD1 on 6 matching bases. The length of the CDR3 is 16 residues. Germline values: CDR1 ENHRY, CDR2 SYGVKD. V shed 6 bases and J shed 2 bases, with 16 bases lying between them. CDR3 in amino acids: CAISGRTAINTGELFF. The CDR3 DNA reads as TGTGCCATCAGCGGACGGACAGCGATAAACACCGGGGAGCTGTTTTTT.